The T cell receptor (beta chain) under discussion was sequenced for a study of cytomegalovirus exposure and HLA in healthy donors. The study, taken as a whole, reports: Most TCR sequences were uncommon, yet certain public TCRs appeared in many donors. Earlier findings revealed that most TCR beta V segments proved productive either about 90% or about 30% of the time. Later analysis found that TCR beta chains associated with HLA were more clonally expanded than other, equally common chains. CMV antigen specificity was confirmed in vitro for a few CMV-associated chains.

A multiplex PCR was run with 60 Vbeta primers and 13 Jbeta primers. Profiled with immunoSEQ multiplex PCR; TCRdb holds only in-frame clones, not every one. The sample consists of about 150,000 clones, over 65% of them appearing once. Comment on this clone: The antigen remains unidentified.

The V gene's germline CDR1 is DFQATT and CDR2 SNEGSKA (reference sequence). The CDR3 covers 11 residues. The V gene lost 2 bases and the J gene lost 9 bases, with 9 bases spanning the gap. The TCR originated in a man under 40 in good health and CMV-seronegative. The sequenced sample consisted of PBMCs. The chain links TRBV20-1 to TRBJ2-3; D might be TRBD2 (6 bases). Here the CDR3 DNA reads TGCAGTGCTAGATGGGCGGGGACGCAGTATTTT. This encodes CSARWAGTQYF.